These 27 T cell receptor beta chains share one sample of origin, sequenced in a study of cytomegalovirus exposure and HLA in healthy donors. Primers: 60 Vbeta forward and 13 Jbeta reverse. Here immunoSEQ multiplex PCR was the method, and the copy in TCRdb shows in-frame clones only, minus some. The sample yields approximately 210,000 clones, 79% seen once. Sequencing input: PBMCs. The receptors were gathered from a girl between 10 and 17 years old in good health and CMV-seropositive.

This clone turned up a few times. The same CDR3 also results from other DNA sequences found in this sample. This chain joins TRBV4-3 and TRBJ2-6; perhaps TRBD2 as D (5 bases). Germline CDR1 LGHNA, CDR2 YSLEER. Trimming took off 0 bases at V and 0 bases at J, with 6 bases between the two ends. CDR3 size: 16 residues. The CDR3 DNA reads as TGCGCCAGCAGCCAAGATGGGAGCTCTGGGGCCAACGTCCTGACTTTC. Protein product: CASSQDGSSGANVLTF.

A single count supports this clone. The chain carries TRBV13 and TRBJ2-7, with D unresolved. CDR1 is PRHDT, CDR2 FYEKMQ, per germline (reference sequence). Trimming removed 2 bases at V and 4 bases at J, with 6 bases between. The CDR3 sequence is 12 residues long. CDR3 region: CASSLMSYEQYF. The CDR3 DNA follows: TGTGCCAGCAGCTTAATGAGTTACGAGCAGTACTTC. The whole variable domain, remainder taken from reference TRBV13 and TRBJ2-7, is AAGVIQSPRHLIKEKRETATLKCYPIPRHDTVYWYQQGPGQDPQFLISFYEKMQSDKGSIPDRFSAQQFSDYHSELNMSSLELGDSALYFCASSLMSYEQYFGPGTRLTVT.

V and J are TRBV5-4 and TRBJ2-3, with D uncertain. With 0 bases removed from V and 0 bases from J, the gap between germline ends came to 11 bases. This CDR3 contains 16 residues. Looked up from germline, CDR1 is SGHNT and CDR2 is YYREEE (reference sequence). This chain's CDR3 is CASSLGGSPSTDTQYF. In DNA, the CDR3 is TGTGCCAGCAGCTTGGGAGGCAGCCCTAGCACAGATACGCAGTATTTT. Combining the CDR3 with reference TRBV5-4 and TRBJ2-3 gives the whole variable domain ETGVTQSPTHLIKTRGQQVTLRCSSQSGHNTVSWYQQALGQGPQFIFQYYREEENGRGNFPPRFSGLQFPNYSSELNVNALELDDSALYLCASSLGGSPSTDTQYFGPGTRLTVL.

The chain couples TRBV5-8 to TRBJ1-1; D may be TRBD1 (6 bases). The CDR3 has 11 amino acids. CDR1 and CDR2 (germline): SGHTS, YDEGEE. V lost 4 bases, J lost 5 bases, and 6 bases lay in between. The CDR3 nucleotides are TGTGCCAGCAGCAGGGGGACTGAAGCTTTCTTT. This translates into CASSRGTEAFF.

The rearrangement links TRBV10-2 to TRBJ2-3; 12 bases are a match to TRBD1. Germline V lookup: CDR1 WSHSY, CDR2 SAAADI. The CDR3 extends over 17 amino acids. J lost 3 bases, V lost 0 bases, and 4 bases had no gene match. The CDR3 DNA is TGCGCCAGCAGTGAGTCAGGGACAGGGGGCTTGACAGATACGCAGTATTTT. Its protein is CASSESGTGGLTDTQYF.

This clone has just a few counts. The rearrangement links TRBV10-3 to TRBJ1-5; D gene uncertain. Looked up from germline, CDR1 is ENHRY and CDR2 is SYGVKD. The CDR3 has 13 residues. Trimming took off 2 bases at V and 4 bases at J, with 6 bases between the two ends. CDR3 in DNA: TGTGCCATCAGTGAGCTATCGAATCAGCCCCAGCATTTT. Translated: CAISELSNQPQHF.

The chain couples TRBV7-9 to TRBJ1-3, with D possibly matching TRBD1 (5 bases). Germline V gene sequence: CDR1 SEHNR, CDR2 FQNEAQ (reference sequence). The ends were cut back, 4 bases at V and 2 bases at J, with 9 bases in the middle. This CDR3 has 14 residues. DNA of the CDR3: TGTGCCAGCAGCTCTCTCAGGGCTGGAAACACCATATATTTT. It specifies CASSSLRAGNTIYF.

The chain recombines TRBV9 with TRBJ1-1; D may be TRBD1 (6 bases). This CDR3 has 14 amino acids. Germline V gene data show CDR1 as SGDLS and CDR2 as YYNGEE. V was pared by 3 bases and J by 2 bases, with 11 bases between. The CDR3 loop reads CASSGRDTNTEAFF. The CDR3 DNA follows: TGTGCCAGCAGCGGCCGGGACACCAACACTGAAGCTTTCTTT.

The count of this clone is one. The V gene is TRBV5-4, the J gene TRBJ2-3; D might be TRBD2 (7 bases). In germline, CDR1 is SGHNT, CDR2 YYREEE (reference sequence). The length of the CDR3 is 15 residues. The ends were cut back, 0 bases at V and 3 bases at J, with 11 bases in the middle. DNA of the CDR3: TGTGCCAGCAGCTTGGAAGGGGGGGGGACAGATACGCAGTATTTT. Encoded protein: CASSLEGGGTDTQYF.

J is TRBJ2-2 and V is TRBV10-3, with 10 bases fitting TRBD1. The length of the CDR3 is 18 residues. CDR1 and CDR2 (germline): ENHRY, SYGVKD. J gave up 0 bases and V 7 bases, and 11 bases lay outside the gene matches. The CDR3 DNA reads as TGTGCCATCACCCCGGGACAGGGGTCCCCTTCGAACACCGGGGAGCTGTTTTTT. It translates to CAITPGQGSPSNTGELFF.

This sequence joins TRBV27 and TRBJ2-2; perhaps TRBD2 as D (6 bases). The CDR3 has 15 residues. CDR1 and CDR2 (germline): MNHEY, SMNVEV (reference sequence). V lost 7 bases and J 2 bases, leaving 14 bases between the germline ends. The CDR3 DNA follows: TGTGCCAGCAAACCCCTGGCGGGAAACACCGGGGAGCTGTTTTTT. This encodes CASKPLAGNTGELFF.

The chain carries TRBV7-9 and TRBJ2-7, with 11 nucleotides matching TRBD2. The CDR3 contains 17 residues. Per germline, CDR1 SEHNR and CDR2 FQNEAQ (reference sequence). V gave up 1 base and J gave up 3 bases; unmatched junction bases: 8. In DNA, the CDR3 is TGTGCCAGCAGCTTAGTAGTGGGACTAGCGGCCGGCTACGAGCAGTACTTC. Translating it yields CASSLVVGLAAGYEQYF. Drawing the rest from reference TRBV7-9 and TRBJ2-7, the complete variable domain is DTGVSQNPRHKITKRGQNVTFRCDPISEHNRLYWYRQTLGQGPEFLTYFQNEAQLEKSRLLSDRFSAERPKGSFSTLEIQRTEQGDSAMYLCASSLVVGLAAGYEQYFGPGTRLTVT.

The CDR3: CASRVDRATNEKLFF. The CDR3 DNA is TGTGCCAGCAGGGTGGACAGGGCTACTAATGAAAAACTGTTTTTT. V usage is TRBV6-5 and J usage is TRBJ1-4; 8 bases map to TRBD1. V was pared by 6 bases and J by 2 bases, with 5 bases of the junction left unmatched. Germline lookup yields CDR1 MNHEY and CDR2 SVGAGI. CDR3 length: 15 residues.

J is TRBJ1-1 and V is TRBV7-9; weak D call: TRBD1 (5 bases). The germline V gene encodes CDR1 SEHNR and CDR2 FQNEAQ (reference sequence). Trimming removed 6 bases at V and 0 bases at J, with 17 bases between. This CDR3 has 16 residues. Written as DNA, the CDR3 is TGTGCCAGCAGTCCTGCCAGGGTAGGGTTGAACACTGAAGCTTTCTTT. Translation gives CASSPARVGLNTEAFF.

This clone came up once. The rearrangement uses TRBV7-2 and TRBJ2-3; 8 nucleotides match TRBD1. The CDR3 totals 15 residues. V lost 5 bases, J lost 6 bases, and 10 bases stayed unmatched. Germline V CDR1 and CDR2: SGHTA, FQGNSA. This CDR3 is CASSPGGQARDTQYF. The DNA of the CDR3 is TGTGCCAGCAGCCCTGGGGGACAGGCGAGGGATACGCAGTATTTT.

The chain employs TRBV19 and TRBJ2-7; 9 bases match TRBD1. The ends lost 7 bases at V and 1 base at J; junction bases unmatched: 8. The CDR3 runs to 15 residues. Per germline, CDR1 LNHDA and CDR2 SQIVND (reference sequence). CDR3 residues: CASTMGTGSSYEQYF. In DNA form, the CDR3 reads TGTGCCAGTACCATGGGGACAGGGTCGTCCTACGAGCAGTACTTC.

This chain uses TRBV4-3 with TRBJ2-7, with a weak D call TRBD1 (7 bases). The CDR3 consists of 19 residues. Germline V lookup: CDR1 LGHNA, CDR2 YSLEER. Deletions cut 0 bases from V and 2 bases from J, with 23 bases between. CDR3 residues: CASSQELRGTTGFAYEQYF. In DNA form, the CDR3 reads TGCGCCAGCAGCCAAGAATTGCGGGGTACGACAGGGTTCGCCTACGAGCAGTACTTC.

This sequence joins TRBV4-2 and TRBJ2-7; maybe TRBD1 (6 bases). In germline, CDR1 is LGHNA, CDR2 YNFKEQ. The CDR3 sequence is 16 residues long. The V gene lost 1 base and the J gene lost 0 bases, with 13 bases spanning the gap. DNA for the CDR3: TGTGCCAGCAGCCAAGCGGGACACCAATTCTCCTACGAGCAGTACTTC. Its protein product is CASSQAGHQFSYEQYF.

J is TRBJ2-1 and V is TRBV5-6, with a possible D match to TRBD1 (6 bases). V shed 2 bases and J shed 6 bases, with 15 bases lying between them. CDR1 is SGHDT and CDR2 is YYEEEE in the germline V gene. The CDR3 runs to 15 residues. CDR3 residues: CASSFSDSLSNEQFF. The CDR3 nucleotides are TGTGCCAGCAGCTTTTCGGACAGCCTCTCCAATGAGCAGTTCTTC.

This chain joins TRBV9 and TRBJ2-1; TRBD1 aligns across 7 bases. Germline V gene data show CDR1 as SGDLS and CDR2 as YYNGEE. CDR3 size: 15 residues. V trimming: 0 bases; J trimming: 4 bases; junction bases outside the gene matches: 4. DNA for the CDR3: TGTGCCAGCAGCGTAGTACAGGGGCGATACAATGAGCAGTTCTTC. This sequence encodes CASSVVQGRYNEQFF.

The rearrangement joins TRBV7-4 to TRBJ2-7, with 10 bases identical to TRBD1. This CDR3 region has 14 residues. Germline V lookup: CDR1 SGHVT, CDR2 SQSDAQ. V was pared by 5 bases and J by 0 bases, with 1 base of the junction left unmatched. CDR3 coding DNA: TGTGCCAGCAGCCGGACAGGGGGCTCCTACGAGCAGTACTTC. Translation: CASSRTGGSYEQYF. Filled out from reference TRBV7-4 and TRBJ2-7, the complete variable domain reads GAGVSQSPRYKVAKRGRDVALRCDSISGHVTLYWYRQTLGQGSEVLTYSQSDAQRDKSGRPSGRFSAERPERSVSTLKIQRTEQGDSAVYLCASSRTGGSYEQYFGPGTRLTVT.

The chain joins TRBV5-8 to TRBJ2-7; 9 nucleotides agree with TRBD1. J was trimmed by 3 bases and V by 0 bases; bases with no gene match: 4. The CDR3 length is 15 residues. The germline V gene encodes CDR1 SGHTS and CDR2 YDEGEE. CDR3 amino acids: CASSLGGTGFYEQYF. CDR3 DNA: TGTGCCAGCAGCTTGGGCGGGACAGGGTTCTACGAGCAGTACTTC.

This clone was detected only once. The CDR3 protein is CASSTTLSNQPQHF. CDR3 DNA: TGTGCCAGCAGCACGACACTTAGCAATCAGCCCCAGCATTTT. The chain employs TRBV11-2 and TRBJ1-5; D gene uncertain. With 5 bases removed from V and 0 bases from J, the gap between germline ends came to 8 bases. CDR1 SGHAT and CDR2 FQNNGV come from the germline V gene. The CDR3 spans 14 residues.

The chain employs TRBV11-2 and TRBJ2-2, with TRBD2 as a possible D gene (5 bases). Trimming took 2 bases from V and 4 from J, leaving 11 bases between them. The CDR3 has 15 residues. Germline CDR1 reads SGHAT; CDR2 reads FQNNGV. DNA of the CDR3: TGTGCCAGCAGCTTAATGGACTGGCGCACCGGGGAGCTGTTTTTT. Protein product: CASSLMDWRTGELFF.

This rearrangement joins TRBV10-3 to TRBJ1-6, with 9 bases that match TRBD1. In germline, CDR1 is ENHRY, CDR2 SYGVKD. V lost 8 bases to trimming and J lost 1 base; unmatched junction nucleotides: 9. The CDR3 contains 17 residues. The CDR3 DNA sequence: TGTGCCATCGGCGCCCAGGACAGGGGATCCTATAATTCACCCCTCCACTTT. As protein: CAIGAQDRGSYNSPLHF.

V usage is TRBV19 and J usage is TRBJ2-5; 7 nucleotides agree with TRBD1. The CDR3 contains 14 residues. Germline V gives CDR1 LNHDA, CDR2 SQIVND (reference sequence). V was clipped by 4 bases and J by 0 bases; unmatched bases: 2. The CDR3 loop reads CASSKGTDQETQYF. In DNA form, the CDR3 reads TGTGCCAGTAGTAAAGGGACAGACCAAGAGACCCAGTACTTC.

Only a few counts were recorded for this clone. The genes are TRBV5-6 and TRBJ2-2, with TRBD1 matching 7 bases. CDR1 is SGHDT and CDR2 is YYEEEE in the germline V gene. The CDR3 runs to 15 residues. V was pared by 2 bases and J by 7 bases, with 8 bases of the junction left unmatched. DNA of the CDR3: TGTGCCAGCAGCTTTCTTGACAGGGATCACGGGGAGCTGTTTTTT. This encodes CASSFLDRDHGELFF.